This TCR beta chain is drawn from a study of response to subunit inactivated influenza vaccine. This clonotype has more than one count but fewer than ten. Its antigen is as yet unknown. Germline-derived CDR1 and CDR2 are SQVTM and ANQGSEA. The CDR3 runs to 13 residues. V gave up 5 bases and J gave up 6 bases, with 15 bases separating them. In TCRdb, the RT-PCR reads were re-called with MiXCR into one record per CDR3 protein. Here the sample spans 400,000 to 550,000 distinct CDR3 sequences, 25% being singletons. Study-level points and caveats: Each seasonal influenza vaccination recruits few new T cells, the authors suggested.

V and J are TRBV29-1 and TRBJ2-3; D is perhaps TRBD2 (6 bases). The source is a man aged 50 or older who received an inactivated influenza vaccine. Sample: CD4+ T cells sorted from PBMCs, taken roughly 5 days after vaccination. CDR3 amino acids: CSVSTGLTDTQYF. The CDR3 DNA follows: TGCAGCGTTTCCACCGGACTAACGGATACGCAGTATTTT.